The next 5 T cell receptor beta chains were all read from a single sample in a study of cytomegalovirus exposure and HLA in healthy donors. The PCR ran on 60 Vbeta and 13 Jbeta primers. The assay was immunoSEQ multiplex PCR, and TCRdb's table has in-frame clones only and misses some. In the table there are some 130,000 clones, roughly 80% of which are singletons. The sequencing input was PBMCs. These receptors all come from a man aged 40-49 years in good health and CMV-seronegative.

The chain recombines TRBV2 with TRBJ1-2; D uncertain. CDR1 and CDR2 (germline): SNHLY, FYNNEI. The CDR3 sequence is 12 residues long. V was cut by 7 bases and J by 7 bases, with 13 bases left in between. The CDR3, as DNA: TGTGCCAGCAACGTGGACTTAGGTGGCTACACCTTC. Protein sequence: CASNVDLGGYTF.

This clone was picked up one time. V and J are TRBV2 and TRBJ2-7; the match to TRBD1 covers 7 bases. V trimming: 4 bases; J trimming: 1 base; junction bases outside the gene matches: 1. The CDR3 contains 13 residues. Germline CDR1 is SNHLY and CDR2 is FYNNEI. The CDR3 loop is CASSVRGSYEQYF. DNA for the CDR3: TGTGCCAGCAGTGTCAGGGGGTCCTACGAGCAGTACTTC.

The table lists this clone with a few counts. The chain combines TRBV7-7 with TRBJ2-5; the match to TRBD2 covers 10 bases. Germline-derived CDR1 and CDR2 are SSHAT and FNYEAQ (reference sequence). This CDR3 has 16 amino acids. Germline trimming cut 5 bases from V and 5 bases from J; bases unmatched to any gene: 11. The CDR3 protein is CASSPYSGGAGETQYF. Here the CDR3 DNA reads TGTGCCAGCAGCCCCTACAGCGGGGGGGCGGGGGAGACCCAGTACTTC. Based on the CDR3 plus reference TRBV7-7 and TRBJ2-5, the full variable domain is GAGVSQSPRYKVTKRGQDVTLRCDPISSHATLYWYQQALGQGPEFLTYFNYEAQPDKSGLPSDRFSAERPEGSISTLTIQRTEQRDSAMYRCASSPYSGGAGETQYFGPGTRLLVL.

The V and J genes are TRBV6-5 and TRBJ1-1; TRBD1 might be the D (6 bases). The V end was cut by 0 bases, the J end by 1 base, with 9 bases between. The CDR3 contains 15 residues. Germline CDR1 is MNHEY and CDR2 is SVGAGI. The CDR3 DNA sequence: TGTGCCAGCAGTTACTCCAGGGGCCGGAACACTGAAGCTTTCTTT. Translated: CASSYSRGRNTEAFF.

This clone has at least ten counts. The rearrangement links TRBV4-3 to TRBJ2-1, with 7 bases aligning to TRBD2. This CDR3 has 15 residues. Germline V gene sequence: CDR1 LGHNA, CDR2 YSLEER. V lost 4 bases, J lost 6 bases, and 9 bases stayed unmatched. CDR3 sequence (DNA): TGCGCCAGCAGCCCCGGACTAGGGGCCGTCAATGAGCAGTTCTTC. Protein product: CASSPGLGAVNEQFF.